This TCR beta chain was found in a study of post-analysis software for immune sequencing data (dated by TCRdb to 2015 to 2017). For context, the study as a whole: Recorded disease courses included relapsing-remitting, secondary progressive and progressive-relapsing multiple sclerosis, with some patients lacking subtype annotation. A subset of samples was prepared in parallel using single-end sample barcoding, then pooled and co-amplified after Illumina adapter ligation. The patient repertoires were set against around eleven previously published healthy control repertoires from donors whose ages ranged from roughly 6 to 26 years.

There are 15 amino acids in the CDR3, from cysteine to phenylalanine inclusive. The sequence is cut down to CDR3 DNA, 45 bases in frame from base 1. Reading the germline V gene gives CDR1 SGHRS and CDR2 YFSETQ. V loses 5 bases, J loses 0 bases, and the germline ends lie 9 bases apart. General study outcomes and caveats: Roughly 5 TRBV segments, including TRBV5-6, TRBV5-1 and TRBV20-1, were significantly more frequent in patients than controls. Direct clustering with F measure revealed strong co-clustering of samples prepared in the same batch, which led to a batch-effect correction. Compared with controls, multiple sclerosis patients had significantly lower normalized Chao1 diversity, a finding suggesting substantial peripheral T-cell clonal expansion. The control group was slightly older than the multiple sclerosis patient group.

Note on this clonotype: Its binding antigen is unknown. No clone much larger than this one lies a single base away; base qualities are absent.

To demonstrate the VDJtools post-analysis software, TCR beta repertoires were profiled from the peripheral blood of over ten young patients with multiple sclerosis. The patients with multiple sclerosis were children and adolescents between about 6 and 17 years of age. Libraries were built with PCR. Sequencing was performed on an Illumina HiSeq 2500. To reduce PCR and sequencing biases, unique molecular identifiers were incorporated into the TCR beta cDNA libraries. Every 1 to 10 million input T cells yielded some 500,000 cDNA molecules, meaning each molecule approximated one T cell. The patient libraries were prepared and sequenced with the same protocol used for the earlier healthy control dataset. Samples belonging to the same batch were prepared together, multiplexed and sequenced on a shared HiSeq lane. The authors' pipeline ran thus. MIGEC handled the raw barcoded reads, throwing out single-read molecular identifier groups before consensus assembly and CDR3 extraction. VDJtools was used for post-analysis of the clonotype tables, with diversity normalized by down-sampling every dataset to the smallest sample size. Repertoire overlap clustering matched CDR3 amino acid but not nucleotide sequences to correct batch-related cross-sample contamination. TCRdb reworked the public reads: Q25 trimming with fastp, MiXCR clone assembly, productive beta chains retained. For every CDR3 protein sequence, its rows merge into one entry that carries the most common genes and DNA. TCRdb, rather than the study authors, made the V and J calls. The sample data list 740,000 or so distinct CDR3 sequences, and about 50% of these were observed just once. The ten largest clones add up to under 6% of the sample.

The chain is made from TRBV5-1 and TRBJ2-6; there is no confident call for the D gene. Sample: blood. The receptor was derived from a girl between 10 and 17 years old with multiple sclerosis. The sequenced DNA is TGCGCCAGCAGGGCTTCCCCCTCTGGGGCCAACGTCCTGACTTTC. This codes for CASRASPSGANVLTF.